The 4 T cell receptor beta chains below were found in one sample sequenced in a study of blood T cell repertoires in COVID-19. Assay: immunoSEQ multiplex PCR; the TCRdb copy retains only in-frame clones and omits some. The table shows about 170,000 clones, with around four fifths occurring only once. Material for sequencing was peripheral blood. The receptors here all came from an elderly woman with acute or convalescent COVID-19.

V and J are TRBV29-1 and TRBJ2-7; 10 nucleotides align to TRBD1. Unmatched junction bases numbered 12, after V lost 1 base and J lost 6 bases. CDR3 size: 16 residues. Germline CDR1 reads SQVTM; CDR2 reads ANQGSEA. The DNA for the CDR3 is TGCAGCGTTGAAGGAAGGGGCCTGGGACAGGGGTCCGAGCAGTACTTC. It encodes CSVEGRGLGQGSEQYF.

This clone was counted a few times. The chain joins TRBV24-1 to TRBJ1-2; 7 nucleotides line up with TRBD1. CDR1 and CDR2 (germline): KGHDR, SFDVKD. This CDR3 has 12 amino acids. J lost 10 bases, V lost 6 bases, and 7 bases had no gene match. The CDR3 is CATSSQGFDYTF. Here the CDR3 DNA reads TGTGCCACCAGTTCACAGGGGTTCGACTACACCTTC.

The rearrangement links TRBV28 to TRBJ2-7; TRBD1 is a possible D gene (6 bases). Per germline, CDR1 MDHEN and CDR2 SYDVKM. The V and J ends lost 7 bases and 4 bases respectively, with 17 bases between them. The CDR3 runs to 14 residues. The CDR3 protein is CASTKYRDGYEQYF. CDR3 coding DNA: TGTGCCAGCACCAAGTACAGGGACGGGTACGAGCAGTACTTC.

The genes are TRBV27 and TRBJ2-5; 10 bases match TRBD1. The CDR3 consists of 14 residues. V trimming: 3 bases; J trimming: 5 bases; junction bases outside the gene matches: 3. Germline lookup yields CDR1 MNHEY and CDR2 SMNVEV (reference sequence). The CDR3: CASSFWGQGETQYF. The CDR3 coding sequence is TGTGCCAGCAGTTTTTGGGGACAGGGGGAGACCCAGTACTTC.